The subject of this entry is one T cell receptor beta chain. Its antigen is unknown. Within one base of it there is no much larger clone, and no base qualities were kept. Following the manufacturer's instructions, the researchers used the immunoSEQ immune profiling system to amplify TCR beta CDR3 regions via multiplex PCR. An Illumina NextSeq system was used for sequencing. On the authors' methods: Sequence data were processed on the immunoSEQ Analyzer platform, and clonality was computed as the square root of Simpson's index of productive rearrangements. Similarity in V and J usage was quantified by Jensen-Shannon distance, and CDR3 generation probabilities were calculated with OLGA. The immuneACCESS database (August 2020) and VDJdb (December 2020) were searched for shared CDR3 sequences. TCRdb retrieved this table from immuneACCESS and kept in-frame rearrangements only. Not all clones are present; in checked studies, unresolved V genes account for under half, and no reason is known for the remainder. V and J calls and clone size are copied from that table; D and trimming were computed from the DNA. The sample profile shows about 14,000 clones; about 93% of them were found once. The ten largest clones represent around a tenth of the sample.

The twin pairs came from the European Cystic Fibrosis Twin and Sibling Study Cohort, which recruited patients from more than 150 CF clinics across 14 European countries. Zygosity and CFTR genotype were verified in-house, and zygosity was tested by multiplex PCR of nine short tandem repeat loci. Peripheral blood was taken from each twin, and clinical parameters were recorded on the day of blood sampling. Genomic DNA was isolated from peripheral blood cells with phenol/chloroform and kept in TE buffer at 4 degrees C. Looking up the germline V gene (reference sequence) yields CDR1 MNHEY and CDR2 SMNVEV. Relative to germline, V is 6 bases shorter and J is 3 bases shorter, with 11 bases between their ends. The CDR3 goes from the cysteine to the phenylalanine over 13 residues. Only CDR3 DNA is held: 39 bases, read in frame from base 1. This entry comes from a study of monozygotic twins with cystic fibrosis (dated by TCRdb to the early 2020s). Regarding the research as a whole: Barcoded libraries were prepared with about 15 PCR cycles from around 3 micrograms of fragmented DNA. Data for three of the twin pairs had been reported earlier in a different context. The cohort comprised ten female and six male twin pairs aged about 2.0 to 36.4 years, median around 9 years, mostly children and adolescents. On the day of blood sampling, twins were ranked among 850 to 1,100 cohort participants for weight-for-height and for FEVPerc (FEV1 disease centile). TCR beta repertoires were compared within and between 16 monozygotic twin pairs with cystic fibrosis so that genetic influence on V and J gene usage could be assessed.

Overall results and qualifications from the work: Monozygotic CF twin pairs shared significantly more nucleotide-identical clonotypes within each pair than unrelated CF individuals shared with one another (P = 0.000026, Mann-Whitney). Simpson clonality was generally low (median 0.0095), suggesting a naive-dominated repertoire, with higher clonality in the most severely affected patients. No association turned up between shared CDR3 numbers and age, concordance or disease severity, and the cohort was small. V gene usage was most similar to the co-twin for 13 of 16 pairs, and J usage for 8 of 16 pairs, suggesting genetic constraints.

This receptor was taken from a girl aged 2-10 years with cystic fibrosis. The rearranged chain carries TRBV27 and TRBJ1-1; no D gene is confidently identified. The sequencing sample was made of blood. The base sequence is TGTGCCAGCAGAATCTTGGCAGACACTGAAGCTTTCTTT. Its protein is CASRILADTEAFF.